Sequencing of this TCR beta chain was carried out in a study of T-cell memory formation after mild COVID-19. Regarding the study as a whole: While clones contracting from day 15 to 85 were balanced between CD4 and CD8, later expanders leaned CD4+.

Constant-segment-primed 5'RACE gave TCR alpha and TCR beta cDNA libraries with sample barcodes and UMIs. MiXCR, applied by TCRdb to the 5' RACE reads, yields one record per CDR3 protein. This table has some 250,000 distinct CDR3 sequences, over 9% appearing once. Details on this clonotype: What it binds is unknown.

From germline, CDR1 is MDHEN and CDR2 SYDVKM. The CDR3 has 15 amino acids. V lost 3 bases and J 5 bases, leaving 14 bases between the germline ends. The sample taken for sequencing was PBMCs or a T cell subset sorted from them (not recorded which). This receptor was identified in a man aged 18 to 30 who had mild COVID-19 (a few samples of this study predate the infection). Cell type and time point are not known. The V gene is TRBV28, the J gene TRBJ2-1; TRBD2 is a possible D gene (7 bases). The CDR3 DNA reads as TGTGCCAGCAGTTTTGTGGGGGGGCCGGACAATGAGCAGTTCTTC. Its translation is CASSFVGGPDNEQFF.